The 4 T cell receptor beta chains in this list originate from one sample, sequenced in a study of radiotherapy plus CTLA-4 blockade in lung cancer. Sequencing used immunoSEQ multiplex PCR; TCRdb keeps in-frame clones, though not all of them. This sample has approximately 95,000 clones, with 80% to 85% found just once. The sequencing used peripheral blood, collected from a patient treated with radiotherapy plus ipilimumab. These receptors were collected from a human donor with non-small cell lung cancer who had a partial response to radiotherapy plus ipilimumab.

The chain recombines TRBV18 with TRBJ1-1; 8 bases fit TRBD1. The CDR3 is 17 amino acids. The ends lost 0 bases at V and 0 bases at J; junction bases unmatched: 6. Germline loops: CDR1 KGHSH, CDR2 LQKENI. CDR3: CASSPPFPGGVNTEAFF. CDR3 coding DNA: TGTGCCAGCTCACCACCTTTTCCAGGGGGCGTGAACACTGAAGCTTTCTTT.

V and J are TRBV6-1 and TRBJ2-1; D perhaps matches TRBD1 (6 bases). CDR3 length equals 13 residues. The V end was cut by 4 bases, the J end by 10 bases, with 14 bases between. Germline CDR1 reads MNHNS; CDR2 reads SASEGT. CDR3 amino acids: CASSATGPREQFF. DNA for the CDR3: TGTGCCAGCAGTGCGACAGGTCCGCGGGAGCAGTTCTTC.

The rearrangement links TRBV5-1 to TRBJ2-3; 10 bases agree with TRBD2. Looked up from germline, CDR1 is SGHRS and CDR2 is YFSETQ. The J segment lost 3 bases and the V segment lost 7 bases, leaving 8 bases of the junction unmatched. The CDR3 totals 15 residues. The DNA of the CDR3 is TGCGCCAGCGGCCCTAGCGGGAGAGAAACAGATACGCAGTATTTT. Translation: CASGPSGRETDTQYF.

The V and J genes are TRBV7-8 and TRBJ2-2; tentatively, D is TRBD2 (6 bases). Germline values: CDR1 SGHVS, CDR2 FQNEAQ. The length of the CDR3 is 14 residues. Trimming took 3 bases from V and 5 from J, leaving 10 bases between them. This chain's CDR3 is CASSLAGRTGELFF. CDR3 sequence (DNA): TGTGCCAGCAGCTTGGCGGGACGGACCGGGGAGCTGTTTTTT.